One sample yielded the 10 T cell receptor beta chains listed below, sequenced in a study of T cells in Graves' hyperthyroidism and ophthalmopathy. RNA transcripts provided the source from which TCR beta CDR3 regions were amplified. When the TCR CDR3 underwent first-round RT-PCR, the HTBI primer set was used. TCRdb reprocessed the multiplex PCR reads with MiXCR, giving one entry per CDR3 protein. Of hundreds of thousands of distinct CDR3 sequences listed, 13% to 15% are singletons. The specimen was blood. These receptors all stem from a woman in her forties or fifties with Graves' ophthalmopathy.

This clonotype showed up many times. The V gene is TRBV20-1, the J gene TRBJ2-1; 8 positions agree with TRBD2. This CDR3 contains 16 residues. CDR1 is DFQATT and CDR2 is SNEGSKA in the germline V gene (reference sequence). V lost 4 bases to trimming and J lost 2 bases; unmatched junction nucleotides: 10. CDR3 residues: CSAIWAGGGPYNEQFF. In DNA, the CDR3 is TGCAGTGCTATTTGGGCGGGAGGAGGCCCCTACAATGAGCAGTTCTTC.

This clonotype was counted between two and nine times. This rearrangement joins TRBV14 to TRBJ2-1; 7 bases are shared with TRBD1. Germline CDR1 is SGHDN and CDR2 is FVKESK. The CDR3 is made up of 15 amino acids. V shed 8 bases and J 1 base; nucleotides not matched to a gene: 8. CDR3 amino acids: CASGKTGNSYNEQFF. The CDR3 nucleotides are TGTGCCAGCGGAAAGACAGGGAATTCCTACAATGAGCAGTTCTTC.

This clonotype was seen at least ten times. V gene TRBV5-1 combines with J gene TRBJ2-2; 8 bases line up with TRBD1. J gave up 4 bases and V 5 bases, and 7 bases lay outside the gene matches. The CDR3 is made up of 15 amino acids. The V gene's germline CDR1 is SGHRS and CDR2 YFSETQ. As DNA, the CDR3 is TGCGCCAGCAGTTGGACAGGGAAAACCACCGGGGAGCTGTTTTTT. Protein: CASSWTGKTTGELFF.

This clonotype was picked up many times. The chain carries TRBV6-5 and TRBJ1-1, with D perhaps TRBD1 (5 bases). Trimming left V 2 bases short and J 1 base short, with 11 bases between. The CDR3 runs to 15 residues. Germline CDR1 reads MNHEY; CDR2 reads SVGAGI. The CDR3 region has the DNA TGTGCCAGCAGTTACCACCAGGGAGGGAACACTGAAGCTTTCTTT. It translates to CASSYHQGGNTEAFF.

This clonotype was seen ten or more times. V and J are TRBV28 and TRBJ2-5; 10 bases agree with TRBD1. The CDR3 totals 15 residues. With V trimmed by 4 bases and J by 7 bases, 9 bases remained unmatched. CDR1 and CDR2 (germline): MDHEN, SYDVKM. The CDR3 nucleotides are TGTGCCAGCAGTTCCGGGACAGGGGTTTCCAGGACCCAGTACTTC. Amino acid sequence: CASSSGTGVSRTQYF.

J is TRBJ2-1 and V is TRBV6-2 or TRBV6-3, with 9 bases aligning to TRBD2. Per germline, CDR1 MNHEY and CDR2 SVGEGT. The junction had 4 bases not matched to a gene; V was cut back by 0 bases and J by 1 base. This CDR3 is built from 17 residues. The CDR3 region has the DNA TGTGCCAGCAGTTACTCAAGCGGGGGGCTTTCCTACAATGAGCAGTTCTTC. Its translation is CASSYSSGGLSYNEQFF.

Many counts were recorded for this clonotype. The chain has TRBV6-1 and TRBJ2-3; D uncertain. This CDR3 contains 12 residues. The germline V and J ends were trimmed by 7 bases and 6 bases, with 11 bases remaining between them. The germline gives CDR1 MNHNS, CDR2 SASEGT. DNA of the CDR3: TGTGCCAGCACCGAGCTAGGGGATACGCAGTATTTT. Its protein product is CASTELGDTQYF.

There are a few counts of this clonotype. The V gene is TRBV7-2, the J gene TRBJ2-3; 8 nucleotides match TRBD1. The CDR3 has 15 residues. CDR1 is SGHTA and CDR2 is FQGNSA in the germline V gene. Trimming removed 5 bases from V and 5 bases from J; junction bases left unmatched: 9. CDR3 loop: CASSLRTGLGDTQYF. The DNA for the CDR3 is TGTGCCAGCAGCCTCCGGACAGGGTTGGGAGATACGCAGTATTTT.

This clonotype was counted a few times. The genes are TRBV25-1 and TRBJ2-7; D is uncertain. This CDR3 contains 12 residues. Germline CDR1 MGHDK, CDR2 SYGVNS. Trimming left V 6 bases short and J 1 base short, with 7 bases between. As DNA, the CDR3 is TGTGCCAGCAGCCACACGTCCTACGAGCAGTACTTC. Amino acid sequence: CASSHTSYEQYF.

The table lists this clonotype with a few counts. The chain carries TRBV4-3 and TRBJ2-7; D unclear. CDR3 size: 13 residues. Trimming took 1 base from V and 1 from J, leaving 5 bases between them. The germline V gene encodes CDR1 LGHNA and CDR2 YSLEER. CDR3 sequence: CASSQVISYEQYF. The CDR3 DNA follows: TGCGCCAGCAGCCAAGTGATATCCTACGAGCAGTACTTC.